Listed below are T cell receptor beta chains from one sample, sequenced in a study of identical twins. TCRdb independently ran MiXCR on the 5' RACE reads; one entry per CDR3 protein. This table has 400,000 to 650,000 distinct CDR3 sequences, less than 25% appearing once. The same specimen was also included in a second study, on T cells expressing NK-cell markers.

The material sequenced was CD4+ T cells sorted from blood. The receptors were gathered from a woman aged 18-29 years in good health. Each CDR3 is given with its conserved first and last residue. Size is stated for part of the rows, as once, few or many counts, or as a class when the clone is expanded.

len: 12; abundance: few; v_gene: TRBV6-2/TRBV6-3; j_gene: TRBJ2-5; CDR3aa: CASRRDRESQYF
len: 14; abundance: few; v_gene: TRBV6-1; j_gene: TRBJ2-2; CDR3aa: CATVAQPGTGELFF
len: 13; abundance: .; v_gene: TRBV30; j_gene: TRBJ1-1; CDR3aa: CAWAIPPGEEAFF
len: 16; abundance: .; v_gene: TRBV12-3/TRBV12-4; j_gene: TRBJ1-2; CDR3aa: CASSLQGLTPDYGYTF
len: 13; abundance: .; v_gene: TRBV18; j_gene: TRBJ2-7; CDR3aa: CASSPGVGYEQYF
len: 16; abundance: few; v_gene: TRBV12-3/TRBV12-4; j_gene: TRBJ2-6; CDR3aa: CASSLGRTSGANVLTF
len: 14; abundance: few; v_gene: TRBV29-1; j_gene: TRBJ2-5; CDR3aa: CSAMGQPLQETQYF
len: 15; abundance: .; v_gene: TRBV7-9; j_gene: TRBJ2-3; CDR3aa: CASSSQGISTDTQYF
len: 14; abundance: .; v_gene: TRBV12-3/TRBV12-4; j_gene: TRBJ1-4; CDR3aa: CASRRDSFGEKLFF
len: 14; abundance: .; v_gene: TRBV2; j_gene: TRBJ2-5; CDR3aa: CASNLDRGEETQYF
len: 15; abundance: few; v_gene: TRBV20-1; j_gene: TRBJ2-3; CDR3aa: CSAPHGPRRADTQYF
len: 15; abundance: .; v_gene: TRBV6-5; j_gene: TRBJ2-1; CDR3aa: CASSYSRRGHNEQFF
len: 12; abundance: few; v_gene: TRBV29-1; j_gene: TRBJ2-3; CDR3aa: CSVHHLTDTQYF
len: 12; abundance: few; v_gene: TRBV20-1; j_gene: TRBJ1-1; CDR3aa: CSASFRNTEAFF
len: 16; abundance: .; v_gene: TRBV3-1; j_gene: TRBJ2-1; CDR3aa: CASSHLTSGGAHEQFF